These 29 T cell receptor beta chains were all obtained from the same sample, sequenced in a study of PD-L1 blockade in urothelial cancer. Here immunoSEQ multiplex PCR was the method, and the copy in TCRdb shows in-frame clones only, minus some. This table has fewer than 75,000 clones, approximately 81% appearing once. The sample consisted of PBMCs, taken around atezolizumab (anti-PD-L1) treatment. The receptors here all came from a man in his 70s with urothelial cancer.

This clone was seen only a few times. The chain combines TRBV7-3 with TRBJ2-1; TRBD2 matches at 11 bases. The junction had 7 bases not matched to a gene; V was cut back by 4 bases and J by 8 bases. Germline loops: CDR1 SGHTA, CDR2 FQGTGA. The CDR3 covers 15 residues. In nucleotides, the CDR3 is TGTGCCAGCAGCTCTATAGCGGGAGGGCCCTATGAGCAGTTCTTC. Amino acids: CASSSIAGGPYEQFF.

The V and J genes are TRBV19 and TRBJ1-5; 8 bases map to TRBD1. The V segment lost 4 bases and the J segment 2 bases; nucleotides outside the gene matches: 4. From germline, CDR1 is LNHDA and CDR2 SQIVND (reference sequence). This CDR3 region has 15 residues. The CDR3 DNA sequence: TGTGCCAGTAGTACTGGACAGGGTCGCAATCAGCCCCAGCATTTT. The encoded protein is CASSTGQGRNQPQHF.

This clone was recorded only once. This chain connects TRBV5-1 to TRBJ1-2; D gene ambiguous. The CDR3 covers 13 residues. V gave up 0 bases and J gave up 6 bases, with 9 bases separating them. Germline V gene sequence: CDR1 SGHRS, CDR2 YFSETQ. The CDR3 coding sequence is TGCGCCAGCAGCTTGGAATCCCCGGATGGCTACACCTTC. This translates into CASSLESPDGYTF.

The CDR3 sequence: CASSYSKGRLSNEQYF. In nucleotides, the CDR3 is TGTGCCAGCAGTTACTCGAAAGGGAGGTTGAGTAACGAGCAGTACTTC. The chain employs TRBV6-5 and TRBJ2-7; D may be TRBD2 (6 bases). Germline values: CDR1 MNHEY, CDR2 SVGAGI. The CDR3 contains 16 residues. V shed 0 bases and J shed 5 bases, with 17 bases lying between them.

A note on this clone: The same CDR3 arises from other DNA sequences in this sample as well. This chain joins TRBV19 and TRBJ2-7, with 10 bases aligning to TRBD1. V was clipped by 7 bases and J by 4 bases; unmatched bases: 4. CDR1 and CDR2 from the germline V gene are LNHDA and SQIVND (reference sequence). The CDR3 is 13 amino acids. The CDR3 reads CASNPGQGYEQYF. In DNA form, the CDR3 reads TGTGCCAGTAATCCGGGACAGGGGTACGAGCAGTACTTC. The complete variable domain, with remaining parts taken from reference TRBV19 and TRBJ2-7, reads DGGITQSPKYLFRKEGQNVTLSCEQNLNHDAMYWYRQDPGQGLRLIYYSQIVNDFQKGDIAEGYSVSREKKESFPLTVTSAQKNPTAFYLCASNPGQGYEQYFGPGTRLTVT.

This rearrangement joins TRBV7-3 to TRBJ2-1; 11 nucleotides agree with TRBD2. The V gene end was trimmed by 0 bases and the J gene end by 4 bases; junction bases not matched to a gene: 5. Per germline, CDR1 SGHTA and CDR2 FQGTGA. The CDR3 sequence is 17 residues long. In nucleotides, the CDR3 is TGTGCCAGCAGCTTAACCCCGACTAGCGGGGATTACAATGAGCAGTTCTTC. It encodes CASSLTPTSGDYNEQFF. Based on the CDR3 plus reference TRBV7-3 and TRBJ2-1, the full variable domain is GAGVSQTPSNKVTEKGKYVELRCDPISGHTALYWYRQSLGQGPEFLIYFQGTGAADDSGLPNDRFFAVRPEGSVSTLKIQRTERGDSAVYLCASSLTPTSGDYNEQFFGPGTRLTVL.

The chain uses TRBV12-5 and TRBJ1-1; D is ambiguous. This CDR3 has 16 amino acids. V was clipped by 1 base and J by 4 bases, with 16 bases between them. Looked up from germline, CDR1 is LGHNT and CDR2 is FRNRAP. In nucleotides, the CDR3 is TGTGCTAGTGGTTTGGGGCTGTCGGGGAGCCCCACTGAAGCTTTCTTT. Translated, it gives CASGLGLSGSPTEAFF.

This rearrangement joins TRBV1 to TRBJ2-3; the tabulated D call, TRBD2, remains unverified against the DNA. TRBV1 is deemed a pseudogene. The CDR3 contains 15 residues. The CDR3, as DNA: TGCACCAGCAGCCAAGGGGACTACCGCACAGATACGCAGTATTTT. Its translation is CTSSQGDYRTDTQYF.

This rearrangement joins TRBV5-6 to TRBJ2-5; perhaps TRBD2 as D (6 bases). The CDR3 spans 15 residues. The V gene's germline CDR1 is SGHDT and CDR2 YYEEEE. Trimming removed 4 bases at V and 5 bases at J, with 18 bases between. CDR3: CASSDVKGTRETQYF. The CDR3 DNA sequence: TGTGCCAGCAGCGACGTCAAAGGGACTCGGGAGACCCAGTACTTC.

This chain links TRBV7-9 with TRBJ2-2; tentatively, D is TRBD1 (6 bases). Germline V gives CDR1 SEHNR, CDR2 FQNEAQ (reference sequence). The V and J ends lost 3 bases and 4 bases respectively, with 15 bases between them. The CDR3 extends over 16 amino acids. In nucleotides, the CDR3 is TGTGCCAGCAGCTTGTTACAGGGCGAGACCACCGGGGAGCTGTTTTTT. Residues: CASSLLQGETTGELFF.

This clone was observed a few times. The J gene is TRBJ1-2, the V gene TRBV30; a possible D gene is TRBD1 (6 bases). The CDR3 covers 15 residues. With 5 bases removed from V and 0 bases from J, the gap between germline ends came to 16 bases. CDR1 GTSNPN and CDR2 SVGIG come from the germline V gene (reference sequence). The CDR3: CAWLPLRTANYGYTF. As DNA, the CDR3 is TGTGCCTGGCTTCCGCTGAGGACAGCTAACTATGGCTACACCTTC. Full variable domain (outside the CDR3, taken from reference TRBV30 and TRBJ1-2): SQTIHQWPATLVQPVGSPLSLECTVEGTSNPNLYWYRQAAGRGLQLLFYSVGIGQISSEVPQNLSASRPQDRQFILSSKKLLLSDSGFYLCAWLPLRTANYGYTFGSGTRLTVV.

This clone was detected only once. The chain is built from TRBV28 and TRBJ1-5; D is unresolved. Per germline, CDR1 MDHEN and CDR2 SYDVKM. The ends were cut back, 1 base at V and 7 bases at J, with 8 bases in the middle. The CDR3 runs 13 residues. CDR3: CASSLSPVQPQHF. CDR3 in DNA: TGTGCCAGCAGTTTATCCCCGGTGCAGCCCCAGCATTTT.

The rearrangement uses TRBV30 and TRBJ2-7; TRBD2 is a possible D gene (6 bases). CDR3 length: 12 amino acids. With 0 bases removed from V and 6 bases from J, the gap between germline ends came to 9 bases. Germline V gives CDR1 GTSNPN, CDR2 SVGIG (reference sequence). The CDR3 loop is CAWSVTEGEQYF. CDR3 DNA sequence: TGTGCCTGGAGTGTAACGGAGGGCGAGCAGTACTTC.

V gene TRBV18 combines with J gene TRBJ2-3; maybe TRBD1 (6 bases). Germline loops: CDR1 KGHSH, CDR2 LQKENI. The CDR3 loop spans 15 amino acids. The ends were cut back, 3 bases at V and 2 bases at J, with 12 bases in the middle. DNA for the CDR3: TGTGCCAGCTCACCCCGGGACACTATCACAGATACGCAGTATTTT. Amino acids: CASSPRDTITDTQYF.

V usage is TRBV6-1 and J usage is TRBJ2-7; TRBD2 agrees at 11 bases. With 4 bases clipped from V and 0 bases from J, the junction kept 8 bases outside the gene matches. There are 17 residues in the CDR3. Germline loops: CDR1 MNHNS, CDR2 SASEGT. This CDR3 reads CASSVPLLAGDSYEQYF. The CDR3 DNA follows: TGTGCCAGCAGTGTCCCTTTACTAGCGGGAGACTCCTACGAGCAGTACTTC.

The V gene is TRBV5-5, the J gene TRBJ2-5; D is unclear. Trimming took 4 bases from V and 5 from J, leaving 9 bases between them. This CDR3 is 12 amino acids long. Germline values: CDR1 SGHKS, CDR2 YYEKEE (reference sequence). The CDR3 DNA reads as TGTGCCAGCAGCCCTCCACGGGAGACCCAGTACTTC. It translates to CASSPPRETQYF.

By sample fraction, this clone is medium-sized. The rearrangement joins TRBV9 to TRBJ2-7; 14 nucleotides line up with TRBD2. With 4 bases clipped from V and 0 bases from J, the junction kept 3 bases outside the gene matches. The CDR3 consists of 16 residues. Germline V gives CDR1 SGDLS, CDR2 YYNGEE. This chain's CDR3 is CASSLGTSGSSYEQYF. The CDR3 bases are TGTGCCAGCAGCTTAGGGACTAGCGGGAGCTCCTACGAGCAGTACTTC. Filled out from reference TRBV9 and TRBJ2-7, the complete variable domain reads DSGVTQTPKHLITATGQRVTLRCSPRSGDLSVYWYQQSLDQGLQFLIQYYNGEERAKGNILERFSAQQFPDLHSELNLSSLELGDSALYFCASSLGTSGSSYEQYFGPGTRLTVT.

V is TRBV5-6 and J is TRBJ2-2; 11 nucleotides agree with TRBD1. The CDR3 has 17 amino acids. From germline, CDR1 is SGHDT and CDR2 YYEEEE. The junction had 8 bases not matched to a gene; V was cut back by 1 base and J by 6 bases. This CDR3 is CASSLTGQGVVSGELFF. The CDR3 coding sequence is TGTGCCAGCAGCTTGACGGGACAGGGGGTTGTTTCCGGGGAGCTGTTTTTT.

The rearrangement joins TRBV6-1 to TRBJ2-1; 14 bases are a match to TRBD2. Unmatched junction bases numbered 2, after V lost 8 bases and J lost 5 bases. Germline V gives CDR1 MNHNS, CDR2 SASEGT. This CDR3 comprises 14 residues. CDR3 loop: CASRLAGGNNEQFF. As DNA, the CDR3 is TGTGCCAGCCGACTAGCGGGAGGGAACAATGAGCAGTTCTTC.

This clone was seen a single time. J is TRBJ1-1 and V is TRBV4-1; 8 bases align to TRBD1. Germline CDR1 MGHRA, CDR2 YSYEKL. The J segment lost 3 bases and the V segment lost 2 bases, leaving 8 bases of the junction unmatched. The CDR3 has 16 residues. In nucleotides, the CDR3 is TGCGCCAGCAGCCAAACCCCGGACAGGGATTACACTGAAGCTTTCTTT. It yields the protein CASSQTPDRDYTEAFF.

This chain joins TRBV27 and TRBJ2-3; 9 nucleotides line up with TRBD1. This CDR3 spans 15 amino acids. From germline, CDR1 is MNHEY and CDR2 SMNVEV (reference sequence). V lost 6 bases and J lost 5; bases outside the gene matches: 9. The CDR3 sequence: CASSVQGARLDTQYF. CDR3 bases: TGTGCCAGCAGCGTACAGGGGGCTCGATTAGATACGCAGTATTTT.

V and J are TRBV7-8 and TRBJ1-3, with D perhaps TRBD1 (6 bases). Germline CDR1 is SGHVS and CDR2 is FQNEAQ. CDR3 length: 14 amino acids. V lost 3 bases, J lost 2 bases, and 8 bases lay in between. Here the CDR3 reads CASSFSGAGNTIYF. Written as DNA, the CDR3 is TGTGCCAGCAGCTTTTCAGGGGCTGGAAACACCATATATTTT.

This rearrangement joins TRBV5-6 to TRBJ2-7, with 8 nucleotides matching TRBD2. Trimming cost V 4 bases and J 0 bases; bases outside gene matches: 9. In germline, CDR1 is SGHDT, CDR2 YYEEEE. There are 16 residues in the CDR3. In DNA, the CDR3 is TGTGCCAGCAGCGTTTTTAGCGGGGCCTCCTCCTACGAGCAGTACTTC. Its protein is CASSVFSGASSYEQYF.

CDR3 nucleotides: TGTGCCAGCTCCGCGATGCAACAGGGGACCAGCAATCAGCCCCAGCATTTT. Residues: CASSAMQQGTSNQPQHF. The chain carries TRBV18 and TRBJ1-5, with 7 bases that match TRBD1. The CDR3 contains 17 residues. Germline assignment: CDR1 KGHSH and CDR2 LQKENI. V lost 6 bases, J lost 1 base, and 12 bases stayed unmatched.

This clone showed up just a few times. The CDR3 nucleotides read TGCAGCGTTGACTCGGACAGTTCTCAAGAGACCCAGTACTTC. Translated, it gives CSVDSDSSQETQYF. V usage is TRBV29-1 and J usage is TRBJ2-5, with D perhaps matching TRBD1 (6 bases). Trimming removed 3 bases from V and 2 bases from J, with 13 bases in between. The CDR3 is 14 residues long. The germline V gene encodes CDR1 SQVTM and CDR2 ANQGSEA.

This chain uses TRBV5-5 with TRBJ2-5; no definite D call. The V and J ends lost 0 bases and 2 bases respectively, with 5 bases between them. Germline CDR1 SGHKS, CDR2 YYEKEE (reference sequence). The length of the CDR3 is 13 residues. The CDR3 sequence: CASSLEPQETQYF. CDR3 in DNA: TGTGCCAGCAGCTTGGAGCCTCAAGAGACCCAGTACTTC.

The rearrangement joins TRBV7-2 to TRBJ2-7; 9 positions agree with TRBD1. The CDR3 consists of 13 residues. Germline V gene sequence: CDR1 SGHTA, CDR2 FQGNSA. The V and J ends lost 5 bases and 6 bases, in that order; junction bases with no gene match: 5. DNA for the CDR3: TGTGCCAGCAGCCCGGGGACAGGGCGCGAGCAGTACTTC. Amino acids: CASSPGTGREQYF. The full variable domain, completed using reference TRBV7-2 and TRBJ2-7, is GAGVSQSPSNKVTEKGKDVELRCDPISGHTALYWYRQSLGQGLEFLIYFQGNSAPDKSGLPSDRFSAERTGGSVSTLTIQRTQQEDSAVYLCASSPGTGREQYFGPGTRLTVT.

This chain connects TRBV18 to TRBJ2-2; 13 positions match TRBD2. The CDR3 length is 16 residues. Unmatched junction bases numbered 7, after V lost 6 bases and J lost 6 bases. Germline-derived CDR1 and CDR2 are KGHSH and LQKENI. The DNA for the CDR3 is TGTGCCAGCTCGGCCCGGACTAGCGGGAGCTCCGGGGAGCTGTTTTTT. Protein sequence: CASSARTSGSSGELFF. Full variable domain (rest looked up from reference TRBV18 and TRBJ2-2): NAGVMQNPRHLVRRRGQEARLRCSPMKGHSHVYWYRQLPEEGLKFMVYLQKENIIDESGMPKERFSAEFPKEGPSILRIQQVVRGDSAAYFCASSARTSGSSGELFFGEGSRLTVL.

This chain links TRBV5-1 with TRBJ2-7, with D possibly matching TRBD2 (6 bases). The CDR3 extends over 13 amino acids. V was pared by 4 bases and J by 6 bases, with 14 bases between. Germline CDR1 is SGHRS and CDR2 is YFSETQ. Here the CDR3 DNA reads TGCGCCAGCAGCGAACGGTGGGGGGTCGAGCAGTACTTC. Amino acid sequence: CASSERWGVEQYF.